The rows below give T cell receptor beta chains drawn from one sample of a study of T cells in Graves' hyperthyroidism and ophthalmopathy. TCRdb independently ran MiXCR on the multiplex PCR reads; one entry per CDR3 protein. The sample has about 380,000 distinct CDR3 sequences, approximately 17% seen once. Sequenced input: blood. These receptors all come from a man aged 18 to 29 with Graves' ophthalmopathy. Both conserved end residues are part of each CDR3. The D gene is left open where the match is weak. Expanded clones get a size class; other rows say once, few or many, or leave the size out.

cdr3_length,v_call,clone_size,j_call,d_call,cdr3_nt,cdr3_aa
15,TRBV6-1,many,TRBJ2-5,-,TGTGCCAGCAGTGAGGGCAAACCTTCGCCAAGGACCCAGTACTTC,CASSEGKPSPRTQYF
12,TRBV9,many,TRBJ1-1,-,TGTGCCAGCAGCTCTGAGGGGGGAAGAGCTTTCTTT,CASSSEGGRAFF
15,TRBV11-2,many,TRBJ2-2,TRBD1,TGTGCCAGCAGCTACGGACAGGCAGGGGGCGGGGAGCTGTTTTTT,CASSYGQAGGGELFF
18,TRBV10-1,-,TRBJ2-3,-,TGCGCCAGCAGTGAGGGGAGGCAAGCGGTCTCAGGGGCTGATACGCAGTATTTT,CASSEGRQAVSGADTQYF
16,TRBV3-1,many,TRBJ2-7,TRBD1,TGTGCCAGCAGCCCTCTCGGGACAGGGGTCAGGAACGAGCAGTACTTC,CASSPLGTGVRNEQYF
15,TRBV2,-,TRBJ1-5,-,TGTGCCAGCAGTGTAAGTGGGGGGGGCAGTCAGCCCCAGCATTTT,CASSVSGGGSQPQHF
14,TRBV27,few,TRBJ1-6,-,TGTGCCAGCAGTTTGGAAGGGGTAGGCTCACCCCTCCACTTT,CASSLEGVGSPLHF
13,TRBV28,-,TRBJ1-2,TRBD1,TGTGCCAGCAGCTTACAGGGGGCGGGTAGCTACACCTTC,CASSLQGAGSYTF
18,TRBV24-1,many,TRBJ1-2,-,TGTGCCACCAGTGATTTGCCCAACTCGGGAACGGACGGCTATGGCTACACCTTC,CATSDLPNSGTDGYGYTF
18,TRBV6-1,few,TRBJ1-6,-,TGTGCCAGCAGTCCACATATGGGGTCGGGCTCCTATAATTCACCCCTCCACTTT,CASSPHMGSGSYNSPLHF
13,TRBV6-4,-,TRBJ1-1,-,TGTGCCAGCAGTGACCAGGCGAACACTGAAGCTTTCTTT,CASSDQANTEAFF
10,TRBV20-1,few,TRBJ2-1,-,TGCAGTGCTAGAGAGGGGGAGCAGTTCTTC,CSAREGEQFF
15,TRBV3-1,-,TRBJ2-5,TRBD1,TGTGCCAGCAGCCTCGGGACAGGGGGCGAGGAGACCCAGTACTTC,CASSLGTGGEETQYF
13,TRBV19,-,TRBJ2-7,-,TGTGCCAGTAGTATAGGTGCAGACTACGAGCAGTACTTC,CASSIGADYEQYF